This TCR beta chain was found in a study of T cells in Graves' hyperthyroidism and ophthalmopathy. Study-wide context: Before treatment of any kind, peripheral blood was taken at initial diagnosis.

Germline assignment: CDR1 SGHVS and CDR2 FNYEAQ. The CDR3 runs to 16 residues. Unmatched junction bases numbered 9, after V lost 2 bases and J lost 5 bases. Amplification yielded TCR beta CDR3 regions, with RNA transcripts as the source. Carried out on the TCR CDR3, a first-round RT-PCR used the HTBI primer set. From the multiplex PCR reads, TCRdb called clonotypes with MiXCR, one entry per CDR3 protein. The sample carries 700,000 to 950,000 distinct CDR3 sequences, roughly a third recorded once. Newly diagnosed hyperthyroidism patients aged 18 to 65 years had disease lasting under 2 months. From more than 9.5 ml of fresh peripheral blood, PBMCs were isolated. This clonotype occurred many times.

V gene TRBV7-6 combines with J gene TRBJ2-7; 10 nucleotides line up with TRBD2. Sequencing input: blood. The receptor comes from a woman between 40 and 50 years old with Graves' hyperthyroidism. CDR3 loop: CASSLWGSGGTDEQYF. As DNA, the CDR3 is TGTGCCAGCAGCTTATGGGGTAGCGGGGGGACGGACGAGCAGTACTTC.